The rows below give T cell receptor beta chains drawn from one sample of a study of shared clonotypes between healthy human individuals. The assay was immunoSEQ multiplex PCR, and TCRdb's table has in-frame clones only and misses some. The table has around 980,000 clones, about 80% seen once; the top ten hold 0.5% to 0.65%. Sample: memory CD4+ T cells from PBMCs. These receptors came from a man younger than 30 in good health. Some clones in this sample may be carry-over from other donors' samples. Both conserved end residues are part of each CDR3. Fields, in order: J gene, D gene, V gene, clone size, CDR3 protein, CDR3 DNA. The D gene is left open where the match is weak. Size values are once, few and many counts, or a class for expanded clones, and some rows have none.

TRBJ2-1,.,TRBV2,.,CASRERDAREFF,TGTGCCAGCAGGGAACGGGACGCAAGGGAGTTCTTC
TRBJ1-3,.,TRBV15,.,CATSRDRNEGNTIYF,TGTGCCACCAGCAGAGATCGGAACGAAGGGAACACCATATATTTT
TRBJ2-7,.,TRBV28,.,CASSQQGHEQYF,TGTGCCAGCAGCCAACAGGGACACGAGCAGTACTTC
TRBJ2-7,TRBD1,TRBV29-1,.,CSGGQSYEQYF,TGCAGCGGGGGACAGTCCTACGAGCAGTACTTC
TRBJ2-4,.,TRBV18,.,CASSPPSGVKNIQYF,TGTGCCAGCTCACCCCCATCGGGGGTCAAAAACATTCAGTACTTC
TRBJ2-2,.,TRBV15,few,CATSRVEDHRPNTGELFF,TGTGCCACCAGCAGAGTTGAGGACCACAGGCCGAACACCGGGGAGCTGTTTTTT
TRBJ2-5,.,TRBV28,.,CASRPGPRGTQYF,TGTGCCAGCAGACCGGGCCCTCGTGGGACCCAGTACTTC
TRBJ2-5,.,TRBV29-1,.,CSVGKQGWETQYF,TGCAGCGTTGGGAAACAGGGTTGGGAGACCCAGTACTTC
TRBJ2-5,TRBD2,TRBV7-9,many,CASSLGLANRETQYF,TGTGCCAGCAGTTTAGGACTAGCAAATCGAGAGACACAGTACTTC
TRBJ1-1,.,TRBV2,.,CASSKGTGNTEAFF,TGTGCCAGCAGTAAAGGGACCGGGAACACTGAAGCTTTCTTT
TRBJ1-2,TRBD1,TRBV14,.,CASSQLTGTGVYGYTF,TGTGCCAGCAGCCAGCTGACCGGGACAGGAGTTTATGGCTACACCTTC
TRBJ2-7,TRBD1,TRBV20-1,.,CSATGGREQYF,TGCAGTGCTACAGGGGGCCGAGAGCAGTACTTC
TRBJ1-2,.,TRBV7-9,.,CASSPPLINIYGYTF,TGTGCCAGCAGCCCGCCGTTAATCAATATCTATGGCTACACCTTC
TRBJ2-2,TRBD1,TRBV18,.,CASSRTGGEDTGELFF,TGTGCCAGCTCACGCACAGGGGGCGAAGACACCGGGGAGCTGTTTTTT
TRBJ1-5,.,TRBV7-8,few,CASSLIWGGDQPQHF,TGTGCCAGCAGCTTAATATGGGGCGGGGATCAGCCCCAGCATTTT
TRBJ1-3,.,TRBV29-1,few,CSVEDLAGTSKGNTIYF,TGCAGCGTTGAAGATCTAGCAGGGACGAGTAAAGGAAACACCATATATTTT
TRBJ2-3,TRBD2,TRBV2,.,CASSSLAGEGDTQYF,TGTGCCAGCAGTTCCCTAGCGGGAGAGGGAGATACGCAGTATTTT